This TCR beta chain was sequenced for a study of memory CD4+ T cells and cytomegalovirus serostatus. Study details: Of the healthy Belgian adults, 9 or 10 were CMV seropositive and 20 to 30 seronegative.

Single viable CD3+CD4+CD8-CD45RO+ cells were sorted as the memory CD4+ T cells. Positive selection with CD4 microbeads enriched total CD4+ T cells. Assay: immunoSEQ multiplex PCR; the TCRdb copy retains only in-frame clones and omits some. Of nearly 60,000 clones listed, about 81% are singletons. The CDR3 has 15 residues. Trimming cost V 5 bases and J 1 base; bases outside gene matches: 3. The germline V gene encodes CDR1 SGHRS and CDR2 YFSETQ. The receptor was isolated from an adult in good health and CMV-seronegative. The chain couples TRBV5-1 to TRBJ2-5; TRBD2 agrees at 12 bases. The sample consisted of memory CD4+ T cells from blood. For the CDR3, the DNA is TGCGCCAGCAGAAGACTAGCGGGAGTCCAAGAGACCCAGTACTTC. Its protein is CASRRLAGVQETQYF. The full variable domain, rest sourced from reference TRBV5-1 and TRBJ2-5, is KAGVTQTPRYLIKTRGQQVTLSCSPISGHRSVSWYQQTPGQGLQFLFEYFSETQRNKGNFPGRFSGRQFSNSRSEMNVSTLELGDSALYLCASRRLAGVQETQYFGPGTRLLVL.